Below, one TCR beta chain is given with its context. The sample comes from a study of blood T cell repertoires in COVID-19. On the study more broadly: The United States, Italy and Spain provided the acute and convalescent COVID-19 samples. T cells, B-cell-depleted T cells, or PBMCs provided the cDNA or gDNA that served as material.

CDR1 is SGHNT, CDR2 YYREEE, per germline (reference sequence). The CDR3 extends over 17 amino acids. Trimming left V 0 bases short and J 0 bases short, with 13 bases between. Original handling: Estimation of nucleated cell counts relied on the amplification of reference gene primers. Measured with immunoSEQ multiplex PCR; TCRdb has only the in-frame clones, and not every one. V and J calls and clone size follow that table, whereas D and trimming were derived from the DNA. The sample records roughly 280,000 clones, around nine tenths being singletons. The clonotype comes from a man aged 35 to 55 with active or convalescent COVID-19. The sequencing input was peripheral blood. The V gene is TRBV5-4, the J gene TRBJ1-3; maybe TRBD1 (5 bases). CDR3 in amino acids: CASSLGGRGASGNTIYF. The CDR3 nucleotides are TGTGCCAGCAGCTTGGGCGGGAGGGGAGCCTCTGGAAACACCATATATTTT.